The 13 T cell receptor beta chains below come from one sample, sequenced in a study of human T cells and chemical hapten exposure. Described time point: patch test 1, 2 weeks after DPC sensitization. Regarding treatment: therapeutic diphenylcyclopropenone sensitization with weekly scalp DPC. A single record per CDR3 protein comes from TCRdb applying MiXCR to the RACE reads. This sample has 300,000 to 450,000 distinct CDR3 sequences, with roughly 4.8% found just once. The sequencing used whole blood, collected in connection with sensitization to the hapten diphenylcyclopropenone (DPC). The source of these receptors is a woman between 45 and 65 years old with alopecia areata. Some clones in this sample may be carry-over from other donors' samples.

The genes are TRBV18 and TRBJ1-1; 10 nucleotides align to TRBD1. Per germline, CDR1 KGHSH and CDR2 LQKENI. This CDR3 has 14 amino acids. J lost 5 bases, V lost 5 bases, and 5 bases had no gene match. CDR3 region: CASSTTGGKTEAFF. CDR3 nucleotides: TGTGCCAGCTCAACGACAGGGGGCAAGACTGAAGCTTTCTTT.

This clonotype came up a few times. This chain connects TRBV18 to TRBJ2-7; TRBD2 matches 8 bases. The V gene end was trimmed by 3 bases and the J gene end by 3 bases; junction bases not matched to a gene: 4. CDR1 and CDR2 (germline): KGHSH, LQKENI. This CDR3 region has 14 residues. Here the CDR3 DNA reads TGTGCCAGCTCACCGGAGCGGGAGAGCTACGAGCAGTACTTC. It codes for CASSPERESYEQYF. The full variable domain, in which reference TRBV18 and TRBJ2-7 provide the parts outside the CDR3, is NAGVMQNPRHLVRRRGQEARLRCSPMKGHSHVYWYRQLPEEGLKFMVYLQKENIIDESGMPKERFSAEFPKEGPSILRIQQVVRGDSAAYFCASSPERESYEQYFGPGTRLTVT.

About this clonotype itself: A read error is possible here, since a much larger clone lies one base away. V gene TRBV29-1 combines with J gene TRBJ2-5; 9 bases agree with TRBD2. The CDR3 has 14 amino acids. The V gene end was trimmed by 1 base and the J gene end by 6 bases; junction bases not matched to a gene: 6. Germline CDR1 and CDR2: SQVTM and ANQGSEA. The CDR3 here is CSVEGGRADKTQYF. The CDR3 nucleotides read TGCAGCGTTGAAGGCGGGAGGGCCGATAAGACCCAGTACTTC.

This clonotype was seen more than once but under ten times. This chain connects TRBV24-1 to TRBJ2-1; D is possibly TRBD2 (5 bases). Trimming stripped 4 bases from V and 4 bases from J, with 7 bases between. This CDR3 is built from 13 residues. Germline V gives CDR1 KGHDR, CDR2 SFDVKD. This CDR3 reads CATSEDSYNEQFF. DNA of the CDR3: TGTGCCACCAGTGAGGACTCTTACAATGAGCAGTTCTTC.

The chain employs TRBV29-1 and TRBJ2-1, with D tentatively TRBD2 (5 bases). The CDR3 has 13 residues. The germline CDR1 and CDR2 sequences are SQVTM and ANQGSEA. V was pared by 5 bases and J by 1 base, with 9 bases between. CDR3: CSVPRGSYNEQFF. The CDR3 region has the DNA TGCAGCGTTCCCAGAGGGTCCTACAATGAGCAGTTCTTC.

This clonotype has ten or more counts. This rearrangement joins TRBV9 to TRBJ2-1, with 8 positions matching TRBD2. This CDR3 spans 16 amino acids. J gave up 7 bases and V 3 bases, and 12 bases lay outside the gene matches. Germline loops: CDR1 SGDLS, CDR2 YYNGEE. DNA of the CDR3: TGTGCCAGCAGCGCTACAATAGCGGGATTTAGGAATGAGCAGTTCTTC. Amino acids: CASSATIAGFRNEQFF.

This clonotype was detected ten times or more. V is TRBV5-1 and J is TRBJ1-2, with D tentatively TRBD1 (6 bases). Germline V lookup: CDR1 SGHRS, CDR2 YFSETQ. V was clipped by 4 bases and J by 3 bases, with 16 bases between them. CDR3 length: 15 residues. CDR3 nucleotide sequence: TGCGCCAGCAGCCCATCGGGGGGCGTCGACTATGGCTACACCTTC. Translating it yields CASSPSGGVDYGYTF.

This clonotype was counted at least ten times. CDR3 region: CASSSGRIQVTQYF. CDR3 bases: TGTGCCAGCAGCTCCGGAAGAATACAGGTTACGCAGTATTTT. The chain links TRBV5-4 to TRBJ2-3; a possible D gene is TRBD1 (5 bases). V shed 3 bases and J shed 8 bases, with 16 bases lying between them. The CDR3 loop spans 14 amino acids. Germline V gene sequence: CDR1 SGHNT, CDR2 YYREEE (reference sequence).

There are many counts of this clonotype. The chain carries TRBV6-6 and TRBJ2-7, with D possibly matching TRBD2 (5 bases). Trimming took off 0 bases at V and 5 bases at J, with 14 bases between the two ends. CDR1 and CDR2 (germline): MNHNY, SVGAGI (reference sequence). This CDR3 has 15 amino acids. CDR3 in DNA: TGTGCCAGCAGTTACTCGTTGTGGGGAGAGGACGAGCAGTACTTC. This encodes CASSYSLWGEDEQYF.

This clonotype was observed at least ten times. This chain links TRBV11-2 with TRBJ1-5, with D hard to call. CDR1 is SGHAT and CDR2 is FQNNGV in the germline V gene. The CDR3 consists of 13 residues. The V and J ends lost 0 bases and 4 bases respectively, with 4 bases between them. DNA for the CDR3: TGTGCCAGCAGCTTAGATCTGAATCAGCCCCAGCATTTT. Its translation: CASSLDLNQPQHF.

This clonotype occurred many times. This chain joins TRBV9 and TRBJ2-1, with D uncertain. The CDR3 totals 15 residues. Germline V gene sequence: CDR1 SGDLS, CDR2 YYNGEE. Trimming took 0 bases from V and 2 from J, leaving 9 bases between them. This CDR3 is CASSVDVSTYNEQFF. CDR3 DNA sequence: TGTGCCAGCAGCGTAGATGTTAGCACCTACAATGAGCAGTTCTTC.

The sample holds many counts of this clonotype. This sequence joins TRBV6-5 and TRBJ2-2; D not certain. The V and J ends lost 8 bases and 0 bases respectively, with 13 bases between them. Germline V gene data show CDR1 as MNHEY and CDR2 as SVGAGI. The CDR3 loop spans 15 amino acids. CDR3 amino acids: CASWVGQTNTGELFF. DNA of the CDR3: TGTGCCAGCTGGGTAGGGCAGACGAACACCGGGGAGCTGTTTTTT.

The rearrangement joins TRBV29-1 to TRBJ2-7, with a weak D call TRBD1 (5 bases). CDR3 length equals 15 residues. Germline V gives CDR1 SQVTM, CDR2 ANQGSEA. V lost 0 bases and J lost 3, with 15 bases in between. The chain's CDR3 is CSVEDRAGKNYEQYF. The CDR3 nucleotides read TGCAGCGTTGAAGATCGAGCAGGGAAGAACTACGAGCAGTACTTC.